Listed here are 14 T cell receptor beta chains from one sample, sequenced in a study of cytomegalovirus exposure and HLA in healthy donors. The PCR used 60 Vbeta and 13 Jbeta primers. This table comes from immunoSEQ multiplex PCR, and its TCRdb copy is limited to in-frame clones, with some not included. Reported are 95,000 to 110,000 clones; the ten largest clones contain 3.5%. Sample: PBMCs. The receptors originated from a man aged 35-49 years in good health and CMV-seronegative.

The CDR3 sequence: CASSIPGETQYF. CDR3 bases: TGTGCCAGTAGTATTCCGGGGGAGACCCAGTACTTC. V gene TRBV19 combines with J gene TRBJ2-5, with a tentative D call TRBD2 (5 bases). The V gene's germline CDR1 is LNHDA and CDR2 SQIVND (reference sequence). Trimming stripped 3 bases from V and 5 bases from J, with 7 bases between. The CDR3 is 12 amino acids. Using reference TRBV19 and TRBJ2-5 for the parts outside the CDR3, the full variable domain is DGGITQSPKYLFRKEGQNVTLSCEQNLNHDAMYWYRQDPGQGLRLIYYSQIVNDFQKGDIAEGYSVSREKKESFPLTVTSAQKNPTAFYLCASSIPGETQYFGPGTRLLVL.

The rearrangement links TRBV29-1 to TRBJ2-3; D uncertain. V lost 7 bases and J lost 0, with 8 bases in between. Germline V gene data show CDR1 as SQVTM and CDR2 as ANQGSEA. The CDR3 contains 12 residues. The CDR3 loop is CSGVSSTDTQYF. The CDR3 DNA reads TGCAGCGGTGTCTCTAGCACAGATACGCAGTATTTT.

The chain recombines TRBV2 with TRBJ1-5; no clear D gene. CDR3 size: 15 residues. The V end lost 6 bases, the J end lost 5 bases, and 17 bases lay between the germline ends. From germline, CDR1 is SNHLY and CDR2 FYNNEI. The CDR3 coding sequence is TGTGCCAGCAGGGTGGCGGGGTCGCGGGATCAGCCCCAGCATTTT. Amino acids: CASRVAGSRDQPQHF.

The V gene is TRBV7-2, the J gene TRBJ2-5; no definite D call. Germline V lookup: CDR1 SGHTA, CDR2 FQGNSA. CDR3 length equals 16 residues. Trimming took off 2 bases at V and 8 bases at J, with 21 bases between the two ends. CDR3 DNA: TGTGCCAGCAGCTTAAACAGACAAAGGTTTGTCGGTACCCAGTACTTC. Encoded protein: CASSLNRQRFVGTQYF.

The gene calls are TRBV15 and TRBJ2-1; 10 bases agree with TRBD2. The CDR3 sequence is 14 residues long. Germline V CDR1 and CDR2: LNHNV, YYDKDF (reference sequence). V was clipped by 3 bases and J by 12 bases; unmatched bases: 8. Here the CDR3 reads CATSSRLAGGRQFF. CDR3 bases: TGTGCCACCAGCAGTCGACTAGCGGGCGGGCGGCAGTTCTTC.

This chain joins TRBV15 and TRBJ2-7; 9 bases match TRBD2. Germline-derived CDR1 and CDR2 are LNHNV and YYDKDF (reference sequence). The CDR3 totals 14 residues. The trim removed 5 bases at V and 0 bases at J, leaving 2 bases unmatched. Here the CDR3 reads CATSASGDSYEQYF. CDR3 coding DNA: TGTGCCACCAGCGCTAGCGGGGACTCCTACGAGCAGTACTTC.

CDR3 sequence reads: CASSANRGGEQYF. The CDR3 DNA sequence: TGTGCCAGCAGCGCCAACAGGGGGGGTGAGCAGTACTTC. This chain connects TRBV9 to TRBJ2-7; a weak D match, TRBD1 (8 bases). In germline, CDR1 is SGDLS, CDR2 YYNGEE. The CDR3 has 13 amino acids. V was clipped by 3 bases and J by 7 bases, with 14 bases between them.

This chain joins TRBV6-1 and TRBJ1-5, with a possible D match to TRBD1 (6 bases). Germline CDR1 and CDR2: MNHNS and SASEGT. V was pared by 8 bases and J by 2 bases, with 10 bases between. The CDR3 is 13 amino acids. The CDR3 DNA sequence: TGTGCCAGCGTACAGGGAGGCAATCAGCCCCAGCATTTT. This sequence encodes CASVQGGNQPQHF.

The chain joins TRBV9 to TRBJ1-2; 7 nucleotides agree with TRBD1. The V gene end was trimmed by 0 bases and the J gene end by 0 bases; junction bases not matched to a gene: 5. Per germline, CDR1 SGDLS and CDR2 YYNGEE. The CDR3 spans 16 residues. The CDR3 DNA is TGTGCCAGCAGCGTAGCTCGGGACAGAGCTAACTATGGCTACACCTTC. Amino acids: CASSVARDRANYGYTF.

V and J are TRBV5-4 and TRBJ1-5; no definite D call. V was trimmed by 2 bases and J by 2 bases, leaving 20 bases between them. The germline V gene has CDR1 SGHNT and CDR2 YYREEE (reference sequence). This CDR3 is built from 18 residues. CDR3 amino acids: CASSFPHTIIWGNQPQHF. CDR3 DNA: TGTGCCAGCAGCTTCCCACATACTATTATTTGGGGCAATCAGCCCCAGCATTTT.

The chain is built from TRBV7-8 and TRBJ2-2; TRBD2 is a possible D gene (6 bases). Trimming removed 2 bases at V and 0 bases at J, with 13 bases between. The CDR3 runs 17 residues. CDR1 SGHVS and CDR2 FQNEAQ come from the germline V gene. The CDR3 sequence is CASSLRARTTNTGELFF. CDR3 DNA: TGTGCCAGCAGCTTAAGAGCTCGGACTACGAACACCGGGGAGCTGTTTTTT. The whole variable domain, remainder taken from reference TRBV7-8 and TRBJ2-2, is GAGVSQSPRYKVAKRGQDVALRCDPISGHVSLFWYQQALGQGPEFLTYFQNEAQLDKSGLPSDRFFAERPEGSVSTLKIQRTQQEDSAVYLCASSLRARTTNTGELFFGEGSRLTVL.

This chain connects TRBV2 to TRBJ1-5; TRBD1 agrees at 8 bases. CDR1 and CDR2 from the germline V gene are SNHLY and FYNNEI. V lost 4 bases, J lost 3 bases, and 5 bases stayed unmatched. This CDR3 contains 15 residues. The CDR3 sequence: CASSARTGTNQPQHF. The CDR3 nucleotides are TGTGCCAGCAGTGCTCGGACAGGGACCAATCAGCCCCAGCATTTT.

This chain uses TRBV10-2 with TRBJ2-2; possibly TRBD1 for D (5 bases). Germline CDR1 and CDR2: WSHSY and SAAADI. V lost 5 bases to trimming and J lost 2 bases, with 12 bases between them. There are 15 residues in the CDR3. CDR3 region: CASSFQGTNTGELFF. CDR3 nucleotide sequence: TGCGCCAGCAGTTTTCAGGGCACCAACACCGGGGAGCTGTTTTTT.

The chain recombines TRBV27 with TRBJ1-1; D ambiguous. This CDR3 has 15 residues. Trimming took 3 bases from V and 2 from J, leaving 13 bases between them. Germline V gene data show CDR1 as MNHEY and CDR2 as SMNVEV (reference sequence). The chain's CDR3 is CASSFRGSPNTEAFF. As DNA, the CDR3 is TGTGCCAGCAGTTTCCGTGGCAGTCCAAACACTGAAGCTTTCTTT.